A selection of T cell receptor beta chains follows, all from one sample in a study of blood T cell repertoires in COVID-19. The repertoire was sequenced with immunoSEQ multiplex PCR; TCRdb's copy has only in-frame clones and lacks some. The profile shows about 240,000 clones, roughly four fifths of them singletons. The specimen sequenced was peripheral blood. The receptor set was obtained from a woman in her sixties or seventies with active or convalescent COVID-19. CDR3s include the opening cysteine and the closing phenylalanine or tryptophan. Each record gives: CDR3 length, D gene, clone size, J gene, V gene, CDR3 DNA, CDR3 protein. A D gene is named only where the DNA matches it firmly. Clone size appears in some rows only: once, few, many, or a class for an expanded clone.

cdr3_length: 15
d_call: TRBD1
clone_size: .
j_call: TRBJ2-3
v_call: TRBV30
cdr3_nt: TGTGCCTGGACACCGACAGGGGGCAGCGCAGATACGCAGTATTTT
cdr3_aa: CAWTPTGGSADTQYF

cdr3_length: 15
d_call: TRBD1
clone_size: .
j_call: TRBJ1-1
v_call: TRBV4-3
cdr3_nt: TGCGCCAGCAGCCAAGACGGGACAGGGGGCACTGAAGCTTTCTTT
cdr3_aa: CASSQDGTGGTEAFF

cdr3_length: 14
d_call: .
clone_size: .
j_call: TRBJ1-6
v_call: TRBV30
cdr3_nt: TGTGCCTGGAGGAAGGGAGGGAATAATTCACCCCTCCACTTT
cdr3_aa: CAWRKGGNNSPLHF

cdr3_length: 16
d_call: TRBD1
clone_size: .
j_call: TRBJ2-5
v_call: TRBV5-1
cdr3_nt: TGCGCCAGCAGCTTGGAGGGGGGACAGGGGGCAGAGACCCAGTACTTC
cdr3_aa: CASSLEGGQGAETQYF

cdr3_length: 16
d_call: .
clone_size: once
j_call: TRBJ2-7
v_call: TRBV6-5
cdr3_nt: TGTGCCAGCAGTTACGAAGTGAGACATCACGCCTACGAGCAGTACTTC
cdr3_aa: CASSYEVRHHAYEQYF

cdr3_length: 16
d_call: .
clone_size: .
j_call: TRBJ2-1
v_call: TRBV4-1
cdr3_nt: TGCGCCAGCAGCCAAGAAGGAGACGGGATCTACAATGAGCAGTTCTTC
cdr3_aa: CASSQEGDGIYNEQFF

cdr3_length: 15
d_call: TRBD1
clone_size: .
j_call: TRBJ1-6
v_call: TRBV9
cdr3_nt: TGTGCCAGCAGCGTAGCGACAGGGCATAATTCACCCCTCCACTTT
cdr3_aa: CASSVATGHNSPLHF

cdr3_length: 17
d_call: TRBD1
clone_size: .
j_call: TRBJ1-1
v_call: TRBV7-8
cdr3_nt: TGTGCCAGCAGCTTAGAGGCCAGGGGGTTTTATAACACTGAAGCTTTCTTT
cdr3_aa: CASSLEARGFYNTEAFF

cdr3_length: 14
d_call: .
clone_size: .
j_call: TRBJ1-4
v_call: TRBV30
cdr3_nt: TGTGCCTGGAGTGTAAGAGGGCTCAGGGAAAAACTGTTTTTT
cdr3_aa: CAWSVRGLREKLFF

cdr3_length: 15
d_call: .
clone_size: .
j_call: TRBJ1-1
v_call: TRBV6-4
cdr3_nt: TGTGCCAACCCCCGTGTCTGGCCCATGAACACTGAAGCTTTCTTT
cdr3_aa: CANPRVWPMNTEAFF

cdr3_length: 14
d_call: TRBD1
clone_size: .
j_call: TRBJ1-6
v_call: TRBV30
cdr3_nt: TGTGCCTGGGGCCAGGGACAGGGTGATTCACCCCTCCACTTT
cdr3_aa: CAWGQGQGDSPLHF

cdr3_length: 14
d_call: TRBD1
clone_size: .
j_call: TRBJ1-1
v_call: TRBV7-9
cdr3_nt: TGTGCCAGCAGCCTCCCCCAGGGGGCAGGTGAAGCTTTCTTT
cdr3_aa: CASSLPQGAGEAFF

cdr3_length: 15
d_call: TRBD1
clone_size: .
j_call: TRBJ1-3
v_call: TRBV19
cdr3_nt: TGTGCCAGTAGGCCCTCCGACAGGGAAAGAAACACCATATATTTT
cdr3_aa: CASRPSDRERNTIYF

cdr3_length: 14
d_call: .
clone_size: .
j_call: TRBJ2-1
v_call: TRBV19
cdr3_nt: TGTGCCAGTAGTCTGGACTACACATACAATGAGCAGTTCTTC
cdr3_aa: CASSLDYTYNEQFF

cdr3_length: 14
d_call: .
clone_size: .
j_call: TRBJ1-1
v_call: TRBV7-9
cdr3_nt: TGTGCCAGCAGCTTTAAGGGAGGTGGAGCTGAAGCTTTCTTT
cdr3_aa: CASSFKGGGAEAFF